The 29 T cell receptor beta chains below come from one sample, sequenced in a study of T-cell reconstitution after alpha-beta-depleted transplantation in children. It was with unique molecular identifiers that the TCRbeta library was prepared. A single record per CDR3 protein comes from TCRdb applying MiXCR to the PCR reads. This sample has more than 200,000 distinct CDR3 sequences, with approximately 8% found just once. The sample in question was PBMCs, mostly from graft donor cells, obtained 360 days after TCRalphabeta/CD19-depleted stem cell transplant. These receptors came from a male patient aged 2-15 years who had a stem cell transplant for acute myeloid leukemia, so the T cells may come from the graft donor.

The chain combines TRBV6-1 with TRBJ2-3; 11 bases line up with TRBD2. Germline values: CDR1 MNHNS, CDR2 SASEGT. V lost 7 bases, J lost 3 bases, and 6 bases stayed unmatched. The CDR3 sequence is 15 residues long. This chain's CDR3 is CASTGGTSGTDTQYF. CDR3 DNA: TGTGCCAGCACTGGCGGGACTAGCGGAACAGATACGCAGTATTTT.

This clonotype was detected only a few times. The V call is TRBV20-1, the J call TRBJ2-2; 9 bases match TRBD1. The ends lost 3 bases at V and 4 bases at J; junction bases unmatched: 6. The CDR3 consists of 15 residues. Germline CDR1 and CDR2: DFQATT and SNEGSKA (reference sequence). The CDR3 region has the DNA TGCAGTGCTAGGCGATCGGGACAGGGCACCGGGGAGCTGTTTTTT. Protein: CSARRSGQGTGELFF.

Ten or more counts support this clonotype. The genes are TRBV29-1 and TRBJ2-7, with D possibly TRBD2 on 6 matching bases. Germline CDR1 reads SQVTM; CDR2 reads ANQGSEA. This CDR3 comprises 12 residues. V gave up 2 bases and J gave up 3 bases, with 8 bases separating them. This CDR3 is CSVEKEGYEQYF. CDR3 bases: TGCAGCGTTGAAAAGGAGGGCTACGAGCAGTACTTC.

This rearrangement joins TRBV2 to TRBJ2-7; 8 bases map to TRBD2. This CDR3 comprises 13 residues. The junction had 4 bases not matched to a gene; V was cut back by 7 bases and J by 2 bases. Germline CDR1 SNHLY, CDR2 FYNNEI. The CDR3 spells CASIGTSTYEQYF. The DNA for the CDR3 is TGTGCCAGCATTGGGACTAGTACCTACGAGCAGTACTTC.

This clonotype appeared many times. The gene calls are TRBV18 and TRBJ2-1; D uncertain. Deletions cut 1 base from V and 0 bases from J, with 13 bases between. Per the germline V gene, CDR1 is KGHSH and CDR2 is LQKENI. The CDR3 sequence is 17 residues long. CDR3 region: CASSPLLLSSSYNEQFF. The CDR3 DNA reads as TGTGCCAGCTCACCACTACTGCTATCGAGCTCCTACAATGAGCAGTTCTTC.

This clonotype was detected many times. The chain uses TRBV12-3 or TRBV12-4 and TRBJ1-1, with 8 bases matching TRBD1. The trim removed 6 bases at V and 3 bases at J, leaving 15 bases unmatched. The CDR3 covers 17 residues. The CDR3 DNA reads as TGTGCCAGCAGCCCAGATCCCAGGGGGCGATGGGACACTGAAGCTTTCTTT. As protein: CASSPDPRGRWDTEAFF.

This clonotype has more than one count but fewer than ten. One junction end does not reproduce the germline sequence, and a read error may be involved. The chain uses TRBV4-3 and TRBJ2-1; TRBD2 aligns across 11 bases. The CDR3 extends over 17 amino acids. Per germline, CDR1 LGHNA and CDR2 YSLEER. CDR3 in amino acids: CASSEERELAGEAEQFF. The CDR3 region has the DNA TGCGCCAGCAGCGAAGAAAGGGAACTAGCGGGAGAAGCCGAGCAGTTCTTC.

The CDR3 here is CASSLNWASGREETQYF. The CDR3 nucleotides read TGTGCCAGCAGCTTAAACTGGGCTAGCGGGAGAGAGGAGACCCAGTACTTC. V and J are TRBV11-1 and TRBJ2-5; 10 bases fit TRBD2. Germline trimming cut 2 bases from V and 5 bases from J; bases unmatched to any gene: 11. Germline V gene lookup returns CDR1 SGHAT and CDR2 FQDESV (reference sequence). The CDR3 has 17 residues.

This chain connects TRBV5-1 to TRBJ1-5; D call uncertain. This CDR3 has 14 residues. Germline V lookup: CDR1 SGHRS, CDR2 YFSETQ. Trimming took 0 bases from V and 2 from J, leaving 6 bases between them. The DNA for the CDR3 is TGCGCCAGCAGCTTGGTCGGGGGCAATCAGCCCCAGCATTTT. It yields the protein CASSLVGGNQPQHF.

Only a few counts were recorded for this clonotype. This chain uses TRBV5-8 with TRBJ2-3; D gene ambiguous. V dropped 1 base and J dropped 6 bases, with 15 bases sitting between them. The CDR3 extends over 15 amino acids. CDR1 is SGHTS, CDR2 YDEGEE, per germline. CDR3 amino acids: CASSLTLAAIDTQYF. CDR3 coding DNA: TGTGCCAGCAGCTTGACCCTCGCGGCGATCGATACGCAGTATTTT.

This clonotype was picked up a small number of times. The chain is built from TRBV5-1 and TRBJ2-1; D is possibly TRBD1 or TRBD2 (5 bases each). Germline lookup yields CDR1 SGHRS and CDR2 YFSETQ. V shed 3 bases and J shed 2 bases, with 18 bases lying between them. This CDR3 region has 17 residues. CDR3 sequence: CASSWNSRDAAYNEQFF. CDR3 DNA sequence: TGCGCCAGCAGCTGGAACTCTAGGGACGCAGCCTACAATGAGCAGTTCTTC.

This clonotype was recorded a few times. The rearrangement joins TRBV20-1 to TRBJ2-2; either TRBD1 or TRBD2 may fit D (5 bases each). The ends were cut back, 4 bases at V and 3 bases at J, with 9 bases in the middle. This CDR3 spans 13 amino acids. Germline CDR1 reads DFQATT; CDR2 reads SNEGSKA (reference sequence). CDR3 residues: CSAMGVDTGELFF. DNA of the CDR3: TGCAGTGCTATGGGGGTAGACACCGGGGAGCTGTTTTTT.

The chain combines TRBV6-1 with TRBJ2-7, with TRBD1 matching 9 bases. The CDR3 has 15 amino acids. CDR1 MNHNS and CDR2 SASEGT come from the germline V gene. The J segment lost 2 bases and the V segment lost 5 bases, leaving 7 bases of the junction unmatched. The CDR3 sequence is CASSRRQGGTYEQYF. The CDR3 DNA follows: TGTGCCAGCAGTCGAAGACAGGGGGGGACCTACGAGCAGTACTTC.

The rearrangement joins TRBV12-3 or TRBV12-4 to TRBJ1-1, with D possibly matching TRBD1 (6 bases). Trimming removed 7 bases at V and 3 bases at J, with 12 bases between. The length of the CDR3 is 13 residues. CDR3 in amino acids: CASTLGGHTEAFF. CDR3 nucleotide sequence: TGTGCCAGCACCCTGGGGGGCCACACTGAAGCTTTCTTT.

This clonotype was picked up a small number of times. J is TRBJ2-1 and V is TRBV20-1; D is ambiguous. The ends were cut back, 1 base at V and 6 bases at J, with 10 bases in the middle. CDR3 length: 13 residues. Per germline, CDR1 DFQATT and CDR2 SNEGSKA (reference sequence). The CDR3, as DNA: TGCAGTGCTAGAGCCCCCTCGTTCAATGAGCAGTTCTTC. Protein sequence: CSARAPSFNEQFF.

The table lists this clonotype with many counts. The chain has TRBV20-1 and TRBJ2-1; 10 bases match TRBD2. This CDR3 is built from 15 residues. Looked up from germline, CDR1 is DFQATT and CDR2 is SNEGSKA (reference sequence). V trimming: 3 bases; J trimming: 5 bases; junction bases outside the gene matches: 7. The CDR3 DNA reads as TGCAGTGCTAGGGGAGCCACTAGCGGGAACAATGAGCAGTTCTTC. It is translated as CSARGATSGNNEQFF.

The genes are TRBV11-1 and TRBJ2-1; D is unclear. V lost 3 bases, J lost 0 bases, and 9 bases lay in between. There are 15 residues in the CDR3. Germline lookup yields CDR1 SGHAT and CDR2 FQDESV (reference sequence). The CDR3 loop reads CASSFLPSSYNEQFF. The CDR3 DNA reads as TGTGCCAGCAGCTTCCTTCCTAGCTCCTACAATGAGCAGTTCTTC.

The chain recombines TRBV10-3 with TRBJ2-7, with TRBD1 as a possible D gene (5 bases). The V gene lost 8 bases and the J gene lost 5 bases, with 10 bases spanning the gap. Germline loops: CDR1 ENHRY, CDR2 SYGVKD. The CDR3 spans 11 residues. CDR3 in amino acids: CAIGNRNEQYF. In nucleotides, the CDR3 is TGTGCCATCGGAAACAGGAACGAGCAGTACTTC.

This clonotype was recorded many times. This sequence joins TRBV20-1 and TRBJ2-1, with TRBD2 identical over 8 bases. After removal of 6 bases from V and 0 bases from J, the junction contained 13 bases not matched to a gene. Germline CDR1 reads DFQATT; CDR2 reads SNEGSKA (reference sequence). The CDR3 runs to 17 residues. The CDR3 sequence is CSAPGLGPSSSYNEQFF. In nucleotides, the CDR3 is TGCAGTGCACCGGGACTAGGTCCATCGAGCTCCTACAATGAGCAGTTCTTC.

This clonotype was detected many times. The J gene is TRBJ2-4, the V gene TRBV20-1; D is unresolved. Trimming removed 0 bases from V and 0 bases from J, with 12 bases in between. The CDR3 spans 16 residues. The germline CDR1 and CDR2 sequences are DFQATT and SNEGSKA (reference sequence). In nucleotides, the CDR3 is TGCAGTGCTAGAGATCATCTCCTTCTAGCCAAAAACATTCAGTACTTC. Its protein is CSARDHLLLAKNIQYF.

This clonotype turned up a few times. J is TRBJ2-7 and V is TRBV4-1, with D unclear. Germline CDR1 and CDR2: MGHRA and YSYEKL. V dropped 2 bases and J dropped 3 bases, with 11 bases sitting between them. The CDR3 length is 14 residues. The CDR3: CASSQLAGRYEQYV. CDR3 in DNA: TGCGCCAGCAGCCAACTTGCAGGCCGCTACGAGCAGTACGTC.

In this sample, this clonotype turned up a few times. The chain uses TRBV12-3 or TRBV12-4 and TRBJ1-1, with D tentatively TRBD1 (6 bases). The CDR3 contains 14 residues. V was clipped by 5 bases and J by 1 base, with 11 bases between them. CDR3 sequence: CASSIKQGNTEAFF. The CDR3 DNA reads TGTGCCAGCAGTATTAAACAGGGGAACACTGAAGCTTTCTTT.

This clonotype appeared a few times. The rearrangement uses TRBV3-1 and TRBJ2-7, with TRBD1 matching 7 bases. The V and J ends lost 3 bases and 2 bases, in that order; junction bases with no gene match: 4. This CDR3 contains 14 residues. CDR1 and CDR2 from the germline V gene are LGHDT and YNNKEL (reference sequence). The CDR3 reads CASSQLGQPYEQYF. CDR3 nucleotide sequence: TGTGCCAGCAGCCAGCTGGGACAGCCCTACGAGCAGTACTTC.

As regards this clonotype: A much bigger clone sits one base away, suggesting this may be a read error. V and J are TRBV20-1 and TRBJ2-1; 7 bases are a match to TRBD1. The CDR3 extends over 13 amino acids. CDR1 and CDR2 (germline): DFQATT, SNEGSKA (reference sequence). The DNA of the CDR3 is TGCTGTGCTAGAAACAGGGGAAGCGGTGAGCAGTTCTTC. This translates into CCARNRGSGEQFF.

This clonotype was observed a handful of times. This chain uses TRBV12-3 or TRBV12-4 with TRBJ1-4; weak D call: TRBD1 (5 bases). The V end lost 6 bases, the J end lost 8 bases, and 16 bases lay between the germline ends. This CDR3 comprises 14 residues. CDR3: CASSGARAAEKLFF. DNA for the CDR3: TGTGCCAGCAGCGGGGCCCGGGCGGCAGAAAAACTGTTTTTT.

The sample holds a few counts of this clonotype. The chain couples TRBV4-1 to TRBJ1-5; 7 positions agree with TRBD1. The length of the CDR3 is 16 residues. CDR1 and CDR2 (germline): MGHRA, YSYEKL. Trimming cost V 0 bases and J 3 bases; bases outside gene matches: 5. CDR3 bases: TGCGCCAGCAGCCAAGAAGGAGGGGGCATCAATCAGCCCCAGCATTTT. This encodes CASSQEGGGINQPQHF.

This clonotype was counted between two and nine times. This chain uses TRBV28 with TRBJ2-3; 10 bases are shared with TRBD2. Germline V gene data show CDR1 as MDHEN and CDR2 as SYDVKM. The ends lost 5 bases at V and 0 bases at J; junction bases unmatched: 5. The CDR3 consists of 16 residues. The CDR3 nucleotides are TGTGCCAGCAGTCTTAGCGGGAGGTCGAGCACAGATACGCAGTATTTT. Residues: CASSLSGRSSTDTQYF.

This clonotype was detected a few times. The gene calls are TRBV12-3 or TRBV12-4 and TRBJ1-6, with 11 bases fitting TRBD1. This CDR3 has 15 residues. J gave up 10 bases and V 6 bases, and 8 bases lay outside the gene matches. CDR3 amino acids: CASSRLGQGESPLHF. In DNA form, the CDR3 reads TGTGCCAGCAGCCGCCTGGGACAGGGGGAGTCACCCCTCCACTTT.

This clonotype was seen a handful of times. V gene TRBV5-1 combines with J gene TRBJ2-7; D uncertain. Between the trimmed V and J ends, which lost 0 bases and 7 bases, there was a span of 11 bases. The germline CDR1 and CDR2 sequences are SGHRS and YFSETQ. This CDR3 spans 13 amino acids. DNA for the CDR3: TGCGCCAGCAGCTTGGCCGTAGGGTTTGAGCAGTACGTC. This translates into CASSLAVGFEQYV.